This entry lists 4 T cell receptor beta chains sequenced from one sample in a study of T cell responses to AZD1222 COVID-19 vaccine. TCRdb keeps only in-frame clones here, not all; method: immunoSEQ multiplex PCR. The sample contains approximately 160,000 clones, roughly 94% of which appear only once. Sequencing was performed on peripheral blood, taken 28 days after the second AZD1222 dose. Receptors were obtained from an adult who received the AZD1222 COVID-19 vaccine.

There are a few counts of this clone. Other DNA variants within this sample encode the same CDR3. This sequence joins TRBV7-8 and TRBJ1-3; no clear D. This CDR3 has 14 residues. V was clipped by 1 base and J by 0 bases, with 4 bases between them. Germline CDR1 and CDR2: SGHVS and FQNEAQ. The CDR3 nucleotides read TGTGCCAGCAGCTTAGGCGACTCTGGAAACACCATATATTTT. Translation gives CASSLGDSGNTIYF.

V usage is TRBV6-5 and J usage is TRBJ1-2; D uncertain. V was cut by 7 bases and J by 6 bases, with 9 bases left in between. Germline V CDR1 and CDR2: MNHEY, SVGAGI. The CDR3 has 11 residues. The CDR3 sequence is CASKRRNGYTF. The CDR3, as DNA: TGTGCCAGCAAGAGAAGGAATGGCTACACCTTC.

The chain uses TRBV5-1 and TRBJ1-3; maybe TRBD1 (6 bases). The CDR3 runs 13 residues. Trimming removed 5 bases from V and 0 bases from J, with 6 bases in between. Germline CDR1 is SGHRS and CDR2 is YFSETQ. DNA of the CDR3: TGCGCCAGCAGACAGGGCTCTGGAAACACCATATATTTT. It translates to CASRQGSGNTIYF.

V and J are TRBV7-6 and TRBJ2-5, with D perhaps matching TRBD2 (5 bases). The CDR3 loop spans 11 amino acids. V lost 5 bases, J lost 5 bases, and 6 bases lay in between. Germline CDR1 SGHVS, CDR2 FNYEAQ. In DNA form, the CDR3 reads TGTGCCAGCAGCGCGGGTGAGACCCAGTACTTC. Residues: CASSAGETQYF.